This T cell receptor (beta chain) was obtained from a study of blood T cells in healthy people across ages. Combining a sample-barcoded 5' primer with a J-beta primer mix, a second PCR ran for roughly 6 to 12 cycles. TCRdb re-analysed the 5' RACE reads in MiXCR, keeping a single row per CDR3 protein. The table has just over 800,000 distinct CDR3 sequences, approximately 59% seen once. Per the germline V gene, CDR1 is SGHAT and CDR2 is FQDESV (reference sequence). J was trimmed by 1 base and V by 5 bases; bases with no gene match: 12. This CDR3 comprises 17 residues. Sequencing was done on a sample of blood. The receptor comes from a man aged 25 to 40 in good health. This chain links TRBV11-1 with TRBJ2-3; 7 nucleotides align to TRBD1. CDR3 loop: CASSTRGTAWGTDTQYF. DNA for the CDR3: TGTGCCAGCAGCACCAGGGGGACAGCTTGGGGCACAGATACGCAGTATTTT.